This entry lists 31 T cell receptor beta chains sequenced from one sample in a study of T cell responses to AZD1222 COVID-19 vaccine. The table came from immunoSEQ multiplex PCR; TCRdb's copy has only in-frame clones and leaves some out. The sample has 150,000 to 200,000 clones, roughly 92% seen once; the top ten hold 0.6% to 0.7%. The source was peripheral blood, collected on day 0 of AZD1222 vaccination. Receptors originate from an adult in good health.

V and J are TRBV3-1 (or the pseudogene TRBV3-2) and TRBJ1-1; D is unclear. From germline, CDR1 is LGHDT and CDR2 YNNKEL (reference sequence). V was clipped by 0 bases and J by 2 bases, with 7 bases between them. The CDR3 loop spans 14 amino acids. CDR3 DNA sequence: TGTGCCAGCAGCCAAGAAGGGTTAAACACTGAAGCTTTCTTT. This gives the protein CASSQEGLNTEAFF.

The J gene is TRBJ2-3, the V gene TRBV2; D gene ambiguous. Trimming removed 8 bases from V and 4 bases from J, with 13 bases in between. The length of the CDR3 is 13 residues. Germline CDR1 reads SNHLY; CDR2 reads FYNNEI. CDR3 in DNA: TGTGCCAGCTCAGAAGGGTGGGCAGATACGCAGTATTTT. It codes for CASSEGWADTQYF.

This chain joins TRBV5-4 and TRBJ2-7, with D uncertain. The CDR3 covers 14 residues. Germline V gene data show CDR1 as SGHNT and CDR2 as YYREEE (reference sequence). The ends were cut back, 0 bases at V and 1 base at J, with 8 bases in the middle. DNA for the CDR3: TGTGCCAGCAGCTTGGCCTCTAATTCCTACGAGCAGTACTTC. This encodes CASSLASNSYEQYF.

The chain combines TRBV10-1 with TRBJ2-2; possibly TRBD1 for D (5 bases). V lost 6 bases, J lost 1 base, and 6 bases lay in between. The CDR3 is 13 amino acids. Germline V CDR1 and CDR2: WNHNN, SYGVQD (reference sequence). CDR3 coding DNA: TGCGCCAGCAGCAGGGTGAACACCGGGGAGCTGTTTTTT. It is translated as CASSRVNTGELFF.

The CDR3 DNA is TGTGCCAGCAGCTTAATTTGGACAGACAATGAGCAGTTCTTC. Its protein is CASSLIWTDNEQFF. The V and J genes are TRBV7-3 and TRBJ2-1; weak D call: TRBD1 (6 bases). Trimming left V 1 base short and J 5 bases short, with 9 bases between. The CDR3 has 14 residues. The germline V gene encodes CDR1 SGHTA and CDR2 FQGTGA.

The chain recombines TRBV12-1 with TRBJ2-7; the table's D call of TRBD1 was not tested on the DNA. TRBV12-1 is classified as a pseudogene. The CDR3 has 14 amino acids. The DNA for the CDR3 is TGTGCCAACTCAAACCGGGACAGCCTCTACGAGCAGTACTTC. Its protein is CANSNRDSLYEQYF.

The chain joins TRBV12-3 or TRBV12-4 to TRBJ2-2; possible D gene TRBD1, 5 bases. V lost 2 bases, J lost 6 bases, and 7 bases lay in between. This CDR3 is 13 amino acids long. This chain's CDR3 is CASSLSGSGELFF. The DNA of the CDR3 is TGTGCCAGCAGTTTATCAGGGTCCGGGGAGCTGTTTTTT.

The chain links TRBV7-7 to TRBJ2-2; 14 positions agree with TRBD2. The CDR3 extends over 18 amino acids. V trimming: 6 bases; J trimming: 3 bases; junction bases outside the gene matches: 9. The germline CDR1 and CDR2 sequences are SSHAT and FNYEAQ (reference sequence). The CDR3 reads CASRFGTSGSWDTGELFF. CDR3 bases: TGTGCCAGCAGATTCGGGACTAGCGGGAGTTGGGACACCGGGGAGCTGTTTTTT.

This chain connects TRBV9 to TRBJ1-2; 8 bases align to TRBD1. CDR1 and CDR2 (germline): SGDLS, YYNGEE. J lost 6 bases, V lost 3 bases, and 13 bases had no gene match. The CDR3 totals 16 residues. This CDR3 reads CASSENPGQVTDGYTF. In nucleotides, the CDR3 is TGTGCCAGCAGCGAGAACCCGGGACAGGTTACGGATGGCTACACCTTC.

This chain joins TRBV5-1 and TRBJ2-7; TRBD2 agrees at 14 bases. The V and J ends lost 4 bases and 6 bases, in that order; junction bases with no gene match: 9. This CDR3 spans 16 amino acids. From germline, CDR1 is SGHRS and CDR2 YFSETQ. The CDR3 region is CASSQGTSGSTAEQYF. CDR3 DNA: TGCGCCAGCAGCCAAGGGACTAGCGGGAGCACGGCCGAGCAGTACTTC.

This rearrangement joins TRBV5-1 to TRBJ2-4; the D call may be TRBD1 or TRBD2 (5 bases each). Germline loops: CDR1 SGHRS, CDR2 YFSETQ. Trimming shortened V by 0 bases and J by 2 bases, and 18 bases separated the two germline ends. CDR3 length equals 18 residues. CDR3 region: CASSLVTGNGGTKNIQYF. CDR3 coding DNA: TGCGCCAGCAGCTTGGTAACCGGGAATGGGGGTACCAAAAACATTCAGTACTTC.

V and J are TRBV25-1 and TRBJ2-1, with 9 bases identical to TRBD2. Germline CDR1 is MGHDK and CDR2 is SYGVNS. The CDR3 has 16 amino acids. The ends lost 4 bases at V and 7 bases at J; junction bases unmatched: 11. CDR3 protein: CASSGARGRVSNEQFF. The CDR3 bases are TGTGCCAGCAGTGGCGCACGCGGGAGGGTTAGTAATGAGCAGTTCTTC. The whole variable domain, remainder taken from reference TRBV25-1 and TRBJ2-1, is EADIYQTPRYLVIGTGKKITLECSQTMGHDKMYWYQQDPGMELHLIHYSYGVNSTEKGDLSSESTVSRIRTEHFPLTLESARPSHTSQYLCASSGARGRVSNEQFFGPGTRLTVL.

The chain joins TRBV5-4 to TRBJ1-1; 7 bases are a match to TRBD1. V shed 3 bases and J 5 bases; nucleotides not matched to a gene: 10. The V gene's germline CDR1 is SGHNT and CDR2 YYREEE (reference sequence). This CDR3 spans 15 amino acids. CDR3 protein: CASSSGGTVGTEAFF. The CDR3 region has the DNA TGTGCCAGCAGCTCGGGTGGGACAGTCGGGACTGAAGCTTTCTTT.

J is TRBJ1-6 and V is TRBV5-1; 7 bases are shared with TRBD1. Germline V CDR1 and CDR2: SGHRS, YFSETQ. Losses at the gene ends were 3 bases for V and 7 bases for J; bases not matched to a gene: 1. This CDR3 is built from 13 residues. CDR3 coding DNA: TGCGCCAGCAGCTCGACAGGGAATTCACCCCTCCACTTT. Its translation: CASSSTGNSPLHF.

Here the CDR3 reads CSALAGAEEQFF. Here the CDR3 DNA reads TGCAGCGCACTAGCGGGAGCAGAGGAGCAGTTCTTC. This chain joins TRBV29-1 and TRBJ2-1, with 11 bases identical to TRBD2. Trimming took 7 bases from V and 10 from J; bases not matched to a gene: 6. The CDR3 totals 12 residues. Germline CDR1 is SQVTM and CDR2 is ANQGSEA.

The chain employs TRBV28 and TRBJ1-6; D is undetermined. Germline V gene sequence: CDR1 MDHEN, CDR2 SYDVKM. This CDR3 is built from 13 residues. With 5 bases removed from V and 8 bases from J, the gap between germline ends came to 10 bases. The CDR3 region is CASSRGNDSPLHF. The CDR3 DNA is TGTGCCAGCAGTCGTGGGAACGATTCACCCCTCCACTTT.

This clone was seen a few times. The chain uses TRBV6-1 and TRBJ1-5; tentative D call: TRBD1 (5 bases). This CDR3 contains 14 residues. The V end lost 1 base, the J end lost 6 bases, and 10 bases lay between the germline ends. Per the germline V gene, CDR1 is MNHNS and CDR2 is SASEGT. Here the CDR3 DNA reads TGTGCCAGCAGTGAAGAAGGGGAGGCTCAGCCCCAGCATTTT. Amino acids: CASSEEGEAQPQHF.

The rearrangement joins TRBV6-5 to TRBJ2-1; no firm D call. Trimming cost V 6 bases and J 7 bases, with 13 bases left between them. Germline CDR1 is MNHEY and CDR2 is SVGAGI. The CDR3 length is 13 residues. The CDR3 loop reads CASSPDRRNEQFF. In nucleotides, the CDR3 is TGTGCCAGCAGCCCGGACCGAAGGAATGAGCAGTTCTTC.

V is TRBV12-3 or TRBV12-4 and J is TRBJ2-3; 10 bases are shared with TRBD2. The ends lost 8 bases at V and 10 bases at J; junction bases unmatched: 9. The CDR3 has 13 residues. The CDR3 DNA sequence: TGTGCCAGCGGCTCAGCAGCGGGAGGGGCGCAGTATTTT. Its translation: CASGSAAGGAQYF.

The chain combines TRBV28 with TRBJ1-5; 7 positions match TRBD1. With V trimmed by 11 bases and J by 7 bases, 11 bases remained unmatched. The CDR3 spans 13 residues. CDR1 is MDHEN, CDR2 SYDVKM, per germline. CDR3: CAGLVDRTQPQHF. The CDR3 region has the DNA TGTGCCGGGCTCGTGGACAGGACCCAGCCCCAGCATTTT.

This chain uses TRBV28 with TRBJ1-2; D is unresolved. CDR3 length: 13 amino acids. Germline V CDR1 and CDR2: MDHEN, SYDVKM. The V and J ends lost 8 bases and 3 bases respectively, with 13 bases between them. The CDR3 region is CASGVASYYGYTF. The CDR3 DNA sequence: TGTGCCAGCGGGGTTGCTTCCTACTATGGCTACACCTTC.

V is TRBV27 and J is TRBJ1-6; D perhaps matches TRBD1 (6 bases). Deletions cut 5 bases from V and 7 bases from J, with 12 bases between. Germline values: CDR1 MNHEY, CDR2 SMNVEV (reference sequence). The CDR3 runs 14 residues. CDR3 in amino acids: CASSVGHANSPLHF. CDR3 coding DNA: TGTGCCAGCAGTGTGGGACACGCGAATTCACCCCTCCACTTT.

The V gene is TRBV9, the J gene TRBJ2-1, with TRBD2 matching 12 bases. The CDR3 has 16 amino acids. V shed 4 bases and J 0 bases; nucleotides not matched to a gene: 2. Germline loops: CDR1 SGDLS, CDR2 YYNGEE. For the CDR3, the DNA is TGTGCCAGCAGCCTACTAGCGGGAGGCTCCTACAATGAGCAGTTCTTC. It specifies CASSLLAGGSYNEQFF.

The V and J genes are TRBV5-1 and TRBJ2-7; possibly TRBD1 for D (6 bases). This CDR3 has 14 amino acids. The germline V gene has CDR1 SGHRS and CDR2 YFSETQ. Trimming removed 6 bases from V and 0 bases from J, with 13 bases in between. The CDR3 loop is CASTRRGGSYEQYF. Written as DNA, the CDR3 is TGCGCCAGCACCCGACGAGGGGGCTCCTACGAGCAGTACTTC.

This clone was counted a single time. The chain employs TRBV28 and TRBJ2-7; no definite D call. Deletions cut 10 bases from V and 0 bases from J, with 10 bases between. The CDR3 spans 12 residues. Per germline, CDR1 MDHEN and CDR2 SYDVKM. This CDR3 is CATKPNSYEQYF. As DNA, the CDR3 is TGTGCCACCAAACCCAACTCCTACGAGCAGTACTTC.

The rearrangement uses TRBV5-4 and TRBJ1-6; TRBD1 agrees at 7 bases. CDR1 and CDR2 from the germline V gene are SGHNT and YYREEE (reference sequence). The CDR3 is made up of 15 amino acids. The V and J ends lost 3 bases and 12 bases, in that order; junction bases with no gene match: 12. CDR3 residues: CASSSTTGQGVPLHF. The CDR3 coding sequence is TGTGCCAGCAGCTCAACGACAGGGCAGGGAGTACCCCTCCACTTT.

This clone appeared once. V usage is TRBV6-1 and J usage is TRBJ2-3, with D perhaps matching TRBD1 or TRBD2 (5 bases each). Germline CDR1 and CDR2: MNHNS and SASEGT. The V gene lost 4 bases and the J gene lost 1 base, with 18 bases spanning the gap. There are 17 residues in the CDR3. In DNA form, the CDR3 reads TGTGCCAGCAGTGCCGCCGGGACCCCTCGGGGCACAGATACGCAGTATTTT. Protein sequence: CASSAAGTPRGTDTQYF.

The J gene is TRBJ2-5, the V gene TRBV3-1 (or the pseudogene TRBV3-2), with D possibly being TRBD2 (6 bases). V lost 5 bases and J lost 2, with 12 bases in between. The CDR3 is made up of 14 amino acids. Looked up from germline, CDR1 is LGHDT and CDR2 is YNNKEL (reference sequence). The CDR3 loop is CASSSGALQETQYF. CDR3 sequence (DNA): TGTGCCAGCAGCTCGGGAGCGCTACAAGAGACCCAGTACTTC.

The CDR3 here is CASKRGGGADTQYF. The CDR3 DNA sequence: TGTGCCAGCAAAAGAGGAGGGGGCGCAGATACGCAGTATTTT. The V and J genes are TRBV2 and TRBJ2-3; the D gene is possibly TRBD1 (7 bases). V gave up 7 bases and J gave up 4 bases, with 15 bases separating them. The CDR3 loop spans 14 amino acids. CDR1 SNHLY and CDR2 FYNNEI come from the germline V gene.

V usage is TRBV5-5 and J usage is TRBJ2-1; TRBD1 aligns across 10 bases. The length of the CDR3 is 16 residues. CDR1 is SGHKS, CDR2 YYEKEE, per germline (reference sequence). The trim removed 0 bases at V and 10 bases at J, leaving 10 bases unmatched. The CDR3 DNA sequence: TGTGCCAGCAGCTTGGATGGACAGGGGGGCCGTGGCGAGCAGTTCTTC. This codes for CASSLDGQGGRGEQFF. The full variable domain, in which reference TRBV5-5 and TRBJ2-1 provide the parts outside the CDR3, is DAGVTQSPTHLIKTRGQQVTLRCSPISGHKSVSWYQQVLGQGPQFIFQYYEKEERGRGNFPDRFSARQFPNYSSELNVNALLLGDSALYLCASSLDGQGGRGEQFFGPGTRLTVL.

J is TRBJ1-4 and V is TRBV5-6; unclear D gene. This CDR3 contains 15 residues. CDR1 is SGHDT and CDR2 is YYEEEE in the germline V gene. The ends were cut back, 0 bases at V and 11 bases at J, with 17 bases in the middle. Written as DNA, the CDR3 is TGTGCCAGCAGCTTGGTTACGTTGGGGATGAACAAACTGTTTTTT. Amino acid sequence: CASSLVTLGMNKLFF. The complete variable domain, with remaining parts taken from reference TRBV5-6 and TRBJ1-4, reads DAGVTQSPTHLIKTRGQQVTLRCSPKSGHDTVSWYQQALGQGPQFIFQYYEEEERQRGNFPDRFSGHQFPNYSSELNVNALLLGDSALYLCASSLVTLGMNKLFFGSGTQLSVL.